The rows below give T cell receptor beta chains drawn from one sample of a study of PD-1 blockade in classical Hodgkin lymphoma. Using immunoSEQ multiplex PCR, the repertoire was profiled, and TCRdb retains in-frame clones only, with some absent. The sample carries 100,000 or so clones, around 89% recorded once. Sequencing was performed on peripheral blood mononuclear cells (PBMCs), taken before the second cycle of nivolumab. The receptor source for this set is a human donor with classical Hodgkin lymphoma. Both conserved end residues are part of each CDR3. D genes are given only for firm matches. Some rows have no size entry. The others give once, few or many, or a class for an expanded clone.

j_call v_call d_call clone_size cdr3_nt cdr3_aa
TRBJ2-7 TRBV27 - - TGTGCCAGCAGTCCATCCGGGCCATCCTACGAGCAGTACTTC CASSPSGPSYEQYF
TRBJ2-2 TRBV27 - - TGTGCCAGCAGTTTATCGAAAGCTAGTTCGACATTCACCGGGGAGCTGTTTTTT CASSLSKASSTFTGELFF
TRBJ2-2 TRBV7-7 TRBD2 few TGTGCCAGCCGGGGGGAAAACACCGGGGAGCTGTTTTTT CASRGENTGELFF
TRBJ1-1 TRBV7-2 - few TGTGCCAGCAGCTTAGATCCAGGGATGAACACTGAAGCTTTCTTT CASSLDPGMNTEAFF
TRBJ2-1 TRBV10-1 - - TGCGCCAGCAGTCAGCCCGACCTCTACAATGAGCAGTTCTTC CASSQPDLYNEQFF
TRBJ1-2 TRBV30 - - TGTGCCTGGAGTGTAACAGGGTCGGGCTATGGCTACACCTTC CAWSVTGSGYGYTF
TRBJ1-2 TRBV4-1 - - TGCGCCAGCAGCCAAGGGGAGGACTATGGCTACACCTTC CASSQGEDYGYTF
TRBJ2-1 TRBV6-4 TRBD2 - TGTGCCAGCAGTGTGAGGGGCGGGGGGCCCAATGAGCAGTTCTTC CASSVRGGGPNEQFF
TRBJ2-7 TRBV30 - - TGTGCCTGGAGTCGGGGGTATTATTCCGAGCAGTACTTC CAWSRGYYSEQYF
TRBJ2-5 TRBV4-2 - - TGTGCCAGCAACCGCGGGGAGGCCCTCACGGAGACCCAGTACTTC CASNRGEALTETQYF
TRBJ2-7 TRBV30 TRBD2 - TGTGCCTGGAGCGGCGGGGGGGCGGAAGATTACTACGAGCAGTACTTC CAWSGGGAEDYYEQYF
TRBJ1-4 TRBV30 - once TGTGCCTCCACTTATACCGGGACGTATGAAAAACTGTTTTTT CASTYTGTYEKLFF
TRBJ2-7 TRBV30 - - TGTGCCTGGAGAGGGGAATGGGAGCAGTACTTC CAWRGEWEQYF
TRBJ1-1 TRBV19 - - TGTGGAAGTGGGGACTTGGGGACTGAAGCTTTCTTT CGSGDLGTEAFF
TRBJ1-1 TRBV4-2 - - TGTGCCAGCAGCCGAGGGGATGGGGATTCTCTAGAAGCTTTCTTT CASSRGDGDSLEAFF
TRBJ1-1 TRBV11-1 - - TGTGCCAGCACCCGCATGGGACAAGGGAACACTGAAGCTTTCTTT CASTRMGQGNTEAFF
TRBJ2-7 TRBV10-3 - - TGTGCCATCAGCCAGGGCTCCTACGAGCAGTACTTC CAISQGSYEQYF
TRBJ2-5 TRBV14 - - TGTGCCAGCAGCCAAGTAGGGGTCACCATCGGAGAGACCCAGTACTTC CASSQVGVTIGETQYF
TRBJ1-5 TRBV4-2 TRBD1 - TGTGCCAGCAGCCAAAACCTCCAGGGGGCGTTTCAGCCCCAGCATTTT CASSQNLQGAFQPQHF
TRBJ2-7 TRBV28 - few TGTGCCAGCAGGCCTGATTGGTGGGGCAGACCAAGTCAGGGAAAGTACGAGCAGTACTTC CASRPDWWGRPSQGKYEQYF
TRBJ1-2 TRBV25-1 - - TGTGCCAGCAGTTCGGTATTCACGTACTATGGCTACACCTTC CASSSVFTYYGYTF
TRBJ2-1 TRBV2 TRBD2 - TGTGCCAGCAGTCCCCTAGCGGGGGAATACAATGAGCAGTTCTTC CASSPLAGEYNEQFF
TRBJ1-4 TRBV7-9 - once TGTGCCAGCAGCTTAGCCGGCCCAACGAAGGGAGAAAAACTGTTTTTT CASSLAGPTKGEKLFF
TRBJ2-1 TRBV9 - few TGTGCCAGCAGCGTACAGGATGACGGATACAATGAGCAGTTCTTC CASSVQDDGYNEQFF
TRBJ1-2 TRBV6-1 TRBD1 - TGTGCCAGCAGGGACCGACAGGGGGATAACTATGGCTACACCTTC CASRDRQGDNYGYTF
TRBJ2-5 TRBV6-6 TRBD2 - TGTGCCAGCAGTTACTCCGGGGGGGCAGGACAAGAGACCCAGTACTTC CASSYSGGAGQETQYF
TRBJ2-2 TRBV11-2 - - TGTGCCAGCAGCTTCCCCCCAGACTTGGTGGTCGCCGGGGAGCTGTTTTTT CASSFPPDLVVAGELFF
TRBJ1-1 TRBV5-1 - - TGCGCCAGCACGGGACAAATGAACACTGAAGCTTTCTTT CASTGQMNTEAFF
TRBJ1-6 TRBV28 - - TGTGCCAGCAGTTTATGGGTGGGGTCACCCCTCCACTTT CASSLWVGSPLHF
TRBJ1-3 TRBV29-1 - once TGCAGCGTTGCAGGCCTCTCTGGAAACACCATATATTTT CSVAGLSGNTIYF
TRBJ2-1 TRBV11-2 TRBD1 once TGTGCCAGCAGCTTAGGGATGGGACAGGGAGGCGATGAGCAGTTCTTC CASSLGMGQGGDEQFF
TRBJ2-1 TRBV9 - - TGTGCCAGCAGCCCAACCGCCCTTAATGAGCAGTTCTTC CASSPTALNEQFF
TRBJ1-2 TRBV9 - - TGTGCCAGCAGCGTAGAGACCCCGGGAGGAGGCTACACCTTC CASSVETPGGGYTF
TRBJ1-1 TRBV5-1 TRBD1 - TGCGCCAGCAGCCCCGGACAGGGGGCGAGAGCTTTCTTT CASSPGQGARAFF
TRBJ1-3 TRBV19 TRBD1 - TGTGCCAGTAGTACCCGGACAGGGGATGGAAACACCATATATTTT CASSTRTGDGNTIYF
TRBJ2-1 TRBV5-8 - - TGTGCCAGCAGCTTATCATACAATGAGCAGTTCTTC CASSLSYNEQFF
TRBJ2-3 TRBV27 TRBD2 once TGTGCCAGCAGTTTGGGGACTAGCGGGGGGCTCACAGATACGCAGTATTTT CASSLGTSGGLTDTQYF
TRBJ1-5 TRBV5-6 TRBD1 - TGTGCCAGCAGCTTGACAGGGGGCCAGCCCCAGCATTTT CASSLTGGQPQHF
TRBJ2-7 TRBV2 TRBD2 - TGTGCCAGCAGTGAATCGGGAGGGTGGGGGGACCCCTACGAGCAGTACTTC CASSESGGWGDPYEQYF
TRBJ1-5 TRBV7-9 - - TGTGCCAGCAGCGCTACAGGGAGTCAGCCCCAGCATTTT CASSATGSQPQHF
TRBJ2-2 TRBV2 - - TGTGCCAGCAGTGAGGGGACCGGGGAGCTGTTTTTT CASSEGTGELFF
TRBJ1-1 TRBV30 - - TGTGCCTGGAGTGTCAGCACGAACACTGAAGCTTTCTTT CAWSVSTNTEAFF
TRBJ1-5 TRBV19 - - TGTGCCAGTAGTATGCGGGATCAGCCCCAGCATTTT CASSMRDQPQHF
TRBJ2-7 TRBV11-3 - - TGTGCCAGCAGCCGCGGACAGCTCTACGAGCAGTACTTC CASSRGQLYEQYF
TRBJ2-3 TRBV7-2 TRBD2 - TGTGCCAGCAGCTTAGGTGGGGGGGATGATACGCAGTATTTT CASSLGGGDDTQYF
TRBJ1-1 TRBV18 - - TGTGCCAGCTCAGGCGTTACTGCCACTGAAGCTTTCTTT CASSGVTATEAFF